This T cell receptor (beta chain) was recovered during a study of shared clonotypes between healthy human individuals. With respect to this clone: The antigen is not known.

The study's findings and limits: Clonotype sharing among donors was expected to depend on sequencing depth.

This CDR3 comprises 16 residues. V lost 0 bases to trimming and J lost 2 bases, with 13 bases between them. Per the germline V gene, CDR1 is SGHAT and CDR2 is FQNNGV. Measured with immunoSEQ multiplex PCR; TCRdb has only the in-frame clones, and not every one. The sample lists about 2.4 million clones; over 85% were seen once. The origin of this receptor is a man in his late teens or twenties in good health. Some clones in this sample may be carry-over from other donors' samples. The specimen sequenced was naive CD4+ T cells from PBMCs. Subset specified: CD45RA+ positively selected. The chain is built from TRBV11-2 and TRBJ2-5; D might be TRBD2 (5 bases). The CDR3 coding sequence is TGTGCCAGCAGCTTAGATCCTACGGGAACACAAGAGACCCAGTACTTC. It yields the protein CASSLDPTGTQETQYF.